This T cell receptor (beta chain) was captured by sequencing in a study of blood T cell repertoires in COVID-19. Study summary: Italy, Spain and the United States were the sources of the convalescent and acute COVID-19 samples.

Profiling relied on immunoSEQ multiplex PCR, and the TCRdb table lists in-frame clones only, not all of them. Among some 280,000 clones listed, around four fifths were seen once. The CDR3 runs 15 residues. Trimming shortened V by 6 bases and J by 4 bases, and 18 bases separated the two germline ends. Germline CDR1 is MNHEY and CDR2 is SVGAGI. The material sequenced was peripheral blood. This receptor was identified in a woman aged 45 to 65 with active or convalescent COVID-19. The chain combines TRBV6-5 with TRBJ2-5, with D unresolved. DNA for the CDR3: TGTGCCAGCAGGGCAGAGACTGGGTTCGCAGAGACCCAGTACTTC. Encoded protein: CASRAETGFAETQYF.